This TCR beta chain is drawn from a study of blood T cell repertoires in COVID-19. After removal of 4 bases from V and 2 bases from J, the junction contained 7 bases not matched to a gene. Germline V CDR1 and CDR2: MNHEY, SMNVEV (reference sequence). This CDR3 comprises 16 residues. The method was immunoSEQ multiplex PCR; TCRdb's version includes in-frame clones alone and lacks a portion of them. The table shows over 300,000 clones, with roughly 90% occurring only once. This receptor was taken from a woman aged 40 to 55 who had recovered from COVID-19. The gene calls are TRBV27 and TRBJ2-2; 7 positions match TRBD1. Sequenced sample: PBMCs or T cells enriched from blood (not recorded which). The CDR3 DNA sequence: TGTGCCAGCAGTTGGGGGACAGCTTTAAACACCGGGGAGCTGTTTTTT. Encoded protein: CASSWGTALNTGELFF.